What follows is one T cell receptor (beta chain) and its context. Per the authors' pipeline: For nucleated cells, counts were estimated from reference gene primer amplification. Clones were sequenced by immunoSEQ multiplex PCR, and TCRdb holds only the in-frame ones, with some missing. V and J calls and clone size follow that table, whereas D and trimming were derived from the DNA. The sample consists of over 65,000 clones, about 87% of them appearing once. This entry belongs to a study of blood T cell repertoires in COVID-19. For the study at large: Sites in the United States, Italy and Spain provided acute and convalescent COVID-19 samples. In each case, the material was cDNA or gDNA derived from T cells, B-cell-depleted T cells, or PBMCs.

CDR1 is SGHTA, CDR2 FQGTGA, per germline. V was clipped by 2 bases and J by 4 bases, with 12 bases between them. The CDR3 extends over 15 amino acids. The chain combines TRBV7-3 with TRBJ2-1; perhaps TRBD1 as D (5 bases). The clonotype was recovered from a human donor in a cohort sampled during active COVID-19. The material sequenced was peripheral blood. Here the CDR3 DNA reads TGTGCCAGCAGCTTAGTCAGGACAAATTACAATGAGCAGTTCTTC. Amino acid sequence: CASSLVRTNYNEQFF.